Here is one T cell receptor beta chain with its context. In the same sample, other DNA sequences code for this CDR3. J gave up 2 bases and V 8 bases, and 5 bases lay outside the gene matches. The germline V gene has CDR1 MNHEY and CDR2 SVGAGI. CDR3 length equals 14 residues. These data originate in a study of cytomegalovirus exposure and HLA in healthy donors. Repertoires were generated with immunoSEQ multiplex PCR, while TCRdb's copy carries only in-frame clones and drops some. The sample shows some 90,000 clones, more than 85% of them seen only once. This clonotype was obtained from a man between 18 and 29 years old in good health and CMV-seropositive. This chain links TRBV6-5 with TRBJ1-4; 7 positions agree with TRBD1. Sequenced sample: PBMCs. CDR3 loop: CASSPGQTNEKLFF. CDR3 DNA sequence: TGTGCCAGCTCGCCGGGACAGACTAATGAAAAACTGTTTTTT.